These T cell receptor beta chains were read from a single sample in a study of cytomegalovirus exposure and HLA in healthy donors. Assay used: immunoSEQ multiplex PCR; TCRdb lists only in-frame clones, some missing. The sample contains under 150,000 clones, 70% to 80% of which appear only once. Specimen: PBMCs. Receptor source: a man between 18 and 35 years old in good health and CMV-seronegative. Each CDR3 is given with its conserved first and last residue. Each record gives: clone size, D gene, J gene, V gene, CDR3 length, CDR3 DNA, CDR3 protein. A D gene is named only where the DNA matches it firmly. Only part of the rows carry a size: once, few, many, or a class if the clone is expanded.

>.|TRBD2|TRBJ2-3|TRBV7-2|13
TGTGCCAGCAGCGTCGGGACTATGGATACGCAGTATTTT
CASSVGTMDTQYF
>.|.|TRBJ1-1|TRBV5-1|14
TGCGCCAGCAGTTCTATGGGGGCGGGCACTGAAGCTTTCTTT
CASSSMGAGTEAFF
>.|TRBD2|TRBJ2-7|TRBV15|17
TGTGCCACCAGCAGAGACCAACTAGCGGGAGGTTCCTACGAGCAGTACTTC
CATSRDQLAGGSYEQYF
>.|TRBD2|TRBJ2-2|TRBV19|16
TGTGCCAGTAGTATAGCGGGGGGTATTCTCACCGGGGAGCTGTTTTTT
CASSIAGGILTGELFF
>.|.|TRBJ1-2|TRBV5-1|13
TGCGCCAGCAGTTACAGGGAGAACTATGGCTACACCTTC
CASSYRENYGYTF
>.|.|TRBJ1-5|TRBV9|14
TGTGCCAGCAGCGCGGACAATAGCAATCAGCCCCAGCATTTT
CASSADNSNQPQHF
>few|.|TRBJ1-3|TRBV19|14
TGTGCCAGTAGTTTACAGGGAAGGGGAAACACCATATATTTT
CASSLQGRGNTIYF
>once|.|TRBJ1-1|TRBV11-2|13
TGTGCCAGCAGCTTACTGTTAGGCGGCGAGATCCTCTTT
CASSLLLGGEILF
>.|TRBD1|TRBJ1-1|TRBV9|15
TGTGCCAGCAGCGTAGAAGCAGGGGGTAATACTGAAGCTTTCTTT
CASSVEAGGNTEAFF
>few|TRBD2|TRBJ2-1|TRBV19|15
TGTGCCAGTAGTATAGGGCAAGCGGGAGGGAATGAGCAGTTCTTC
CASSIGQAGGNEQFF
>few|TRBD1|TRBJ1-1|TRBV28|16
TGTGCCAGCAGTTTCCGACAGGGACAGGGGAACACTGAAGCTTTCTTT
CASSFRQGQGNTEAFF
>.|TRBD2|TRBJ2-3|TRBV5-1|15
TGCGCCAGCAGCAGGACTAGCGGGGACACAGATACGCAGTATTTT
CASSRTSGDTDTQYF
>few|TRBD2|TRBJ2-1|TRBV7-8|21
TGTGCCAGCAGCTTAGTTTTATTACTAGCGGGGGGGCTGTCCCCAACCAGTGAGCAGTTCTTC
CASSLVLLLAGGLSPTSEQFF
>.|.|TRBJ2-7|TRBV2|14
TGTGCCAGCAGTGAAGCTTTAGCCGCCTACGAGCAGTACTTC
CASSEALAAYEQYF
>.|TRBD1|TRBJ1-5|TRBV6-5|15
TGTGCCAGCAGTTACAACAGGGGGCATAATCAGCCCCAGCATTTT
CASSYNRGHNQPQHF
>.|.|TRBJ2-6|TRBV9|14
TGTGCCAGCAGCGAGGAGTCTGGGGCCAACGTCCTGACTTTC
CASSEESGANVLTF
>.|TRBD1|TRBJ2-5|TRBV5-4|15
TGTGCCAGCAGCTCAGGGGGACAGCCCCAAGAGACCCAGTACTTC
CASSSGGQPQETQYF
>few|TRBD2|TRBJ2-7|TRBV6-5|15
TGTGCCAGCAGTAAGTCCGGGACTAGGTTTAGCGAGCAGTACTTC
CASSKSGTRFSEQYF
>.|.|TRBJ2-7|TRBV5-4|14
TGTGCCAGCAGCTTCGCTTTACAGAATAACGAGCAGTACTTC
CASSFALQNNEQYF
>.|.|TRBJ1-2|TRBV5-1|14
TGCGCCAGCAGCTTGGGACAGTCTAACTATGGCTACACCTTC
CASSLGQSNYGYTF
>.|.|TRBJ1-4|TRBV28|12
TGTGCCAGCAGTTTCAATTCTGAAAAACTGTTTTTT
CASSFNSEKLFF
>few|TRBD1|TRBJ2-2|TRBV27|15
TGTGCCAGCAGCAGGGGACAGGGGATCTCCGGGGAGCTGTTTTTT
CASSRGQGISGELFF
>.|TRBD1|TRBJ1-5|TRBV19|19
TGTGCCAGTAGCCCTATACTATCCGGGTACAGGGGACCCGTTAGGCCCCAGCATTTT
CASSPILSGYRGPVRPQHF
>few|TRBD1|TRBJ1-5|TRBV29-1|16
TGCAGCGTCTCCGACAGGGGCAAAAGGGGCAATCAGCCCCAGCATTTT
CSVSDRGKRGNQPQHF
>.|TRBD1|TRBJ1-1|TRBV19|15
TGTGCCAGTAGTTCTCCAGGGGGCTGGAACACTGAAGCTTTCTTT
CASSSPGGWNTEAFF
>.|.|TRBJ1-5|TRBV7-2|13
TGTGCCAGCAGCTTGAGTAGCGATCAGCCCCAGCATTTT
CASSLSSDQPQHF
>.|.|TRBJ2-7|TRBV5-4|12
TGTGCCAGCAGCCCGACAGTCCCCGAGCAGTACTTC
CASSPTVPEQYF
>.|.|TRBJ2-2|TRBV6-1|14
TGTGCCAGCAGTGCTACAGGGAACACCGGGGAGCTGTTTTTT
CASSATGNTGELFF
>.|.|TRBJ2-7|TRBV30|15
TGTGCCTGGAGTGTATCGCCGCAACAGGGACGGGAGCAGTACTTC
CAWSVSPQQGREQYF
>.|TRBD2|TRBJ2-5|TRBV2|11
TGTGCCAGCGGACTAGGGGAGACCCAGTACTTC
CASGLGETQYF
>.|.|TRBJ1-5|TRBV27|14
TGTGCCAGCAGGGGGGCAGGGGAGTATCAGCCCCAGCATTTT
CASRGAGEYQPQHF
>.|.|TRBJ1-3|TRBV19|14
TGTGCCAGTAGACAGGAGGGCTCTGGAAACACCATATATTTT
CASRQEGSGNTIYF
>.|.|TRBJ2-5|TRBV18|15
TGTGCCAGCTCACCAGACGGGACTCTCCAAGAGACCCAGTACTTC
CASSPDGTLQETQYF
>.|TRBD2|TRBJ2-4|TRBV19|21
TGTGCCACAACCGGGACTAGCGGTCCCAGGACCTCGAGGACAGCCAAAAACATTCAGTACTTC
CATTGTSGPRTSRTAKNIQYF
>.|.|TRBJ2-7|TRBV4-2|14
TGTGCCAGCAGCCAAGAGAGAGAGGGCTACGAGCAGTACTTC
CASSQEREGYEQYF
>.|.|TRBJ1-4|TRBV9|15
TGTGCCAGCAGCGTAGGATCCGGGTCTAATGAAAAACTGTTTTTT
CASSVGSGSNEKLFF
>.|TRBD1|TRBJ1-5|TRBV6-5|14
TGTGCCAGCAGTACAGGGGAAAGCAATCAGCCCCAGCATTTT
CASSTGESNQPQHF
>.|TRBD2|TRBJ2-1|TRBV14|15
TGTGCCAGCAGTGGACTAGCCCGCTCCTACAATGAGCAGTTCTTC
CASSGLARSYNEQFF
>.|.|TRBJ2-2|TRBV6-5|14
TGTGCCAGCAGTGAACCCACTATCCCCGGGGAGCTGTTTTTT
CASSEPTIPGELFF
>.|TRBD1|TRBJ2-7|TRBV30|15
TGTGCCTGGAGTAAGGGCGGACAGGGGGCGGGGGAGCAGTACTTC
CAWSKGGQGAGEQYF
>.|TRBD1|TRBJ2-2|TRBV28|16
TGTGCCAGCAGTTCCCTTGGACAGGCTTCATTTCGAGAGCTGTTTTTT
CASSSLGQASFRELFF
>.|TRBD1|TRBJ1-4|TRBV5-1|14
TGCGCCAGCAGCTCCGGGACAGGGAATGAAAAACTGTTTTTT
CASSSGTGNEKLFF
>.|.|TRBJ1-1|TRBV19|13
TGTGCCAGTAGTATAGACCCACGCTATGAAGCTTTCTTT
CASSIDPRYEAFF
>.|TRBD1|TRBJ1-2|TRBV2|15
TGTGCCAGCAGAGGAGCCGGGACAGCCGCTTATGGCTACACCTTC
CASRGAGTAAYGYTF
>.|TRBD2|TRBJ2-3|TRBV5-1|15
TGCGCCAGCAGCTGGATAGCGGGGGGGACAGATACGCAGTATTTT
CASSWIAGGTDTQYF
>.|TRBD1|TRBJ2-1|TRBV27|16
TGTGCCAGCAGTTTATTAGGGACAGGGTCCCACAATGAGCAGTTCTTC
CASSLLGTGSHNEQFF
>.|.|TRBJ2-1|TRBV6-5|16
TGTGCCAGCAGTTACAAGTTAGCGGCCTCCTACAATGAGCAGTTCTTC
CASSYKLAASYNEQFF
>few|TRBD2|TRBJ2-1|TRBV5-1|16
TGCGCCAGCAGCTTGGCCGGACTAGCGGGAGAATCTGAGCAGTTCTTC
CASSLAGLAGESEQFF
>.|.|TRBJ1-2|TRBV5-6|15
TGTGCCAGCAGCGTGGAATCTGGTCAGATCTATGGCTACACCTTC
CASSVESGQIYGYTF
>.|.|TRBJ2-1|TRBV5-4|11
TGTGCCAGCAGCTCTAGCAATGAGCAGTTCTTC
CASSSSNEQFF
>.|TRBD1|TRBJ2-7|TRBV6-5|13
TGTGCCAGCAGCCCTGGGACAGCCTACGAGCAGTACTTC
CASSPGTAYEQYF
>medium-sized|TRBD2|TRBJ2-1|TRBV7-3|15
TGTGCCAGCAGCCAACGGACTAGCGCCTCGAATGAGCAGTTCTTC
CASSQRTSASNEQFF
>.|TRBD1|TRBJ1-4|TRBV7-8|12
TGTGCCAGCAGCCCCTCCGGGACAGGGCTGTTTTTT
CASSPSGTGLFF
>few|TRBD2|TRBJ2-2|TRBV5-1|16
TGCGCCAGCAGCTTGGGCGGGGGTGCTGGCACCGGGGAGCTGTTTTTT
CASSLGGGAGTGELFF
>once|.|TRBJ2-3|TRBV14|15
TGTGCCAGCAGCCAGACACAGACGAACACAGATACGCAGTATTTT
CASSQTQTNTDTQYF